Included here is one TCR beta chain sequence, with context. This clonotype was observed a handful of times. Its binding antigen is unknown. It has no much larger one-base neighbor in the sample; base qualities were not kept. Library construction relied on PCR. Sequencing took place on a NextSeq 500. Preparation of bulk TCR libraries followed a previously described approach, with the TCR primers listed in Table S5. Purification of total RNA was performed with the Qiagen AllPrep DNA/RNA kit. Reads from multiple sequencing runs of the same library were pooled before analysis. Turning to the authors' computational methods: Reads were retained only if the reads had an exact TCR constant sequence, and the retained reads were trimmed to 150 nt and grouped according to their 12-nt molecular barcodes. Reads in each barcode group were sub-clustered using a 15% Levenshtein threshold, and a quality-weighted consensus sequence was built for each RNA molecule. Non-functional sequences were removed, as were lower-count sequences one edit away from another. On the basis of fitting two negative binomial distributions, barcode sub-clusters with fewer than 20% of the maximum read count were discarded. Using fastp trimming at Q25 and MiXCR clonotype assembly, TCRdb reanalyzed the public sequencing data and kept in-frame beta chains. A single entry per CDR3 protein holds the most common genes and DNA from its merged rows. The V and J calls here are based on TCRdb, not the publication. The sample data list 490,000 or so distinct CDR3 sequences, and about a quarter of these were observed just once. The biggest ten clones account for 0.7% to 0.9% of the sample.

Naive CD8 T cell libraries were made from roughly 20,000 to 1,000,000 sorted cells using 10%, 30% or 50% of purified RNA. Naive CD8 T cells, defined as CD8+CD4-CCR7+CD45RA+, were FACS-sorted into RLT Plus buffer on a BD FACSAria II. Detection sensitivity was tested by spiking Jurkat RNA equal to some 11 TCR copies' worth into samples containing 20,000-1,000,000 naive CD8 T cells. CD8 T cells were enriched with RosetteSep CD8+ T Cell Enrichment Cocktail and Ficoll-Paque, followed by ACK red cell lysis. The germline V and J ends show losses of 3 bases and 1 base respectively, and no gene match explains 3 bases of the junction. From cysteine to phenylalanine, the CDR3 is 14 amino acids long. Left in the record is the CDR3 DNA by itself, 42 bases read in frame from the first base. As encoded in the germline V gene, CDR1 is SGDLS while CDR2 is YYNGEE. These data originate in a study of molecular identifiers for immune sequencing clone quantification (dated by TCRdb to 2017 to 2018). With respect to the entire study: For a replicate experiment, the RNA from either 20,000 or 100,000 naive CD8 T cells was divided into five aliquots, and four of those aliquots went on to sequencing. This methods study benchmarked molecular-identifier clustering-based TCR repertoire sequencing (MIDCIRS) and TCR RNA copy counting, using CD8 T cells to do so. The study at large found these results: Highly expanded clone sizes could be underestimated if identical TCR molecules share a barcode. In CMV-specific effector cells, clones with more than 20 RNA copies accounted for over 98% of molecules, whereas in naive cells such clones accounted for under 1%. Even against a background of 750,000 to 1,000,000 naive CD8 T cells, spiked-in Jurkat TCR RNA amounting to a single cell's worth was reported to be detectable. The naive libraries included spiked-in Jurkat TCR RNA (10 copies' worth), and this RNA is not part of the donor repertoire. When barcode sub-clustering was omitted, TCR diversity was inflated by chimeric consensus sequences, with chimeras reaching as high as 47%. Modeling estimated approximately 3 recovered TCR RNA copies per cell, compared with about 10 by digital PCR, which implies roughly 27% capture efficiency.

Here the chain combines TRBV9 and TRBJ2-7, with 8 junctional bases fitting TRBD2. Specimen: naive CD8+ T cells from blood, with Jurkat cell RNA spiked in. In light of the paper, this sample's cell subset or site label describes: FACS-sorted CD8+CD4-CCR7+CD45RA+ naive T cells. This clonotype was sampled from a human donor in good health. Some libraries in this study had Jurkat cell RNA spiked in. The nucleotide sequence reads TGTGCCAGCAGCGGAAGCGGGAGTTCCTACGAGCAGTACTTC. Translated, it gives CASSGSGSSYEQYF.